The clone carrying this T cell receptor (beta chain) was detected ten times or more. Its antigen remains unknown. This sample stems from a study of read filtering for tumor transcriptome and immune sequencing. Study context: Per sample, TCR-region reads ranged about 4 to 11 million by IR-seq, roughly 75 to 1,400 by RNA-seq.

Findings and limits, study-wide: Sorted CD138-negative bone marrow cells were not purified T cells. RNA-seq captured clonotypes less deeply and reliably than IR-seq. Dropping single-read clonotypes raised IR-seq and RNA-seq shared-clonotype correlation.

The V end was cut by 6 bases, the J end by 1 base, with 9 bases between. This CDR3 has 12 amino acids. The V gene's germline CDR1 is DFQATT and CDR2 SNEGSKA (reference sequence). Molecular barcoded adaptors covering alpha/delta and beta/gamma chains were used on approximately 400 ng RNA. In TCRdb, the reads were re-called with MiXCR into one record per CDR3 protein. The table has about 86,000 distinct CDR3 sequences, 12% seen once. Sequencing was performed on a population of CD138-negative cells sorted from bone marrow. The chain joins TRBV20-1 to TRBJ1-2, with D uncertain. This sequence was found in a donor aged 40 or over with multiple myeloma. CDR3 loop: CSAQMDNYGYTF. In DNA form, the CDR3 reads TGCAGTGCCCAAATGGATAACTATGGCTACACCTTC.